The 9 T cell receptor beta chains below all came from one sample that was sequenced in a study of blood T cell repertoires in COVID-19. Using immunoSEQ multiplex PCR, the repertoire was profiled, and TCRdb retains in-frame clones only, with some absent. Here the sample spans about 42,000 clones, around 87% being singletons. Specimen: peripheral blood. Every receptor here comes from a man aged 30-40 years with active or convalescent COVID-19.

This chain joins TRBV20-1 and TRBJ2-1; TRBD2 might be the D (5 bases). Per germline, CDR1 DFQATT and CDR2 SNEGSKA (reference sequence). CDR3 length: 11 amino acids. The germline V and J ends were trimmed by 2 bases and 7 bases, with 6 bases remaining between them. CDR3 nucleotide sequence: TGCAGTGCTAGATCGGGGAATGAGCAGTTCTTC. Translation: CSARSGNEQFF.

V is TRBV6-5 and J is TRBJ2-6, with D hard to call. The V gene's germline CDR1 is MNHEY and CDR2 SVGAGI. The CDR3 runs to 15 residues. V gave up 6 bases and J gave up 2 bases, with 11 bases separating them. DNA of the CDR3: TGTGCCAGCAGGATCGAGATCCCTGGGGCCAACGTCCTGACTTTC. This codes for CASRIEIPGANVLTF.

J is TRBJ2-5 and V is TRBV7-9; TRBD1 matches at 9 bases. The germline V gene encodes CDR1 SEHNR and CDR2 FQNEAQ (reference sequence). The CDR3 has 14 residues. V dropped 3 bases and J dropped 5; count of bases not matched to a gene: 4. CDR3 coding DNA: TGTGCCAGCAGCTTCGACAGGGGGATGGAGACCCAGTACTTC. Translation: CASSFDRGMETQYF.

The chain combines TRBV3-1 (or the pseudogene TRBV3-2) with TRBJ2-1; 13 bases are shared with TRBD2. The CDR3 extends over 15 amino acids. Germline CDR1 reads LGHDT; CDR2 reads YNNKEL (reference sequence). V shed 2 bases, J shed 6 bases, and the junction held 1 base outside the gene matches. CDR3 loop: CASSQWTSGSNEQFF. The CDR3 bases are TGTGCCAGCAGCCAATGGACTAGCGGGAGCAATGAGCAGTTCTTC.

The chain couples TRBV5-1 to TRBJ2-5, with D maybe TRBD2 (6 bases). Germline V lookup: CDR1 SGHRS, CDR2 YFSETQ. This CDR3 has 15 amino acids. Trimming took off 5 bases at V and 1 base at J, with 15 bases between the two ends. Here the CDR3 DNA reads TGCGCCAGCAGACTGGAAGCGGGTTTCCAAGAGACCCAGTACTTC. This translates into CASRLEAGFQETQYF.

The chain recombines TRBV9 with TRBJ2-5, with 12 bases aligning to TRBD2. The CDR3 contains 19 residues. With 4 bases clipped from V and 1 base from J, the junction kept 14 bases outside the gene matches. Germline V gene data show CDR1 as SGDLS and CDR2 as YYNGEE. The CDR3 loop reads CASSPSRTSGIFSQETQYF. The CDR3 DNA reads TGTGCCAGCAGCCCCTCCCGGACTAGCGGGATTTTTTCCCAAGAGACCCAGTACTTC.

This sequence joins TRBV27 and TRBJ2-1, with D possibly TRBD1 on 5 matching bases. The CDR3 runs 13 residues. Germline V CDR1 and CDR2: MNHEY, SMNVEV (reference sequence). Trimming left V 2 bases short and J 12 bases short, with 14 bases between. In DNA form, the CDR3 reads TGTGCCAGCAGTTTAAGACAGACTTACCGGCAGTTCTTC. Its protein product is CASSLRQTYRQFF.

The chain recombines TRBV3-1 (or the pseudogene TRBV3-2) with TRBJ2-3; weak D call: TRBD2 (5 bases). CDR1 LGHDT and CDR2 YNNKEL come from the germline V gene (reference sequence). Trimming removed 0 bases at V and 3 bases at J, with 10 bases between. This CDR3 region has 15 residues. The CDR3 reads CASSQDRGRTDTQYF. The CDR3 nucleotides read TGTGCCAGCAGCCAAGACCGGGGTCGAACAGATACGCAGTATTTT.

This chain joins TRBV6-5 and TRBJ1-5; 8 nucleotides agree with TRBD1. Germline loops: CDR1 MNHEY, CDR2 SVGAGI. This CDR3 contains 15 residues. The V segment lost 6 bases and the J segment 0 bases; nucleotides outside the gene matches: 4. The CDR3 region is CASSRTGISNQPQHF. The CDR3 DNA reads TGTGCCAGCAGCAGGACAGGGATTAGCAATCAGCCCCAGCATTTT.